The 30 T cell receptor beta chains given below trace back to one sample, sequenced in a study of tumor and adjacent non-tumor tissue in lung cancer. The template was RNA from unsorted bulk tissue. A modified ARM-PCR protocol with three rounds of nested PCR amplified TCRbeta. TCRdb redid the calling of the multiplex PCR reads with MiXCR, one entry per CDR3 protein. Among approximately 100,000 distinct CDR3 sequences listed, roughly 75% were seen once. Material: lung tumor tissue. These receptors were obtained from a woman in her sixties or seventies with non-small cell lung cancer.

This clonotype was seen once. This CDR3 is missing its conserved last phenylalanine or tryptophan, likely due to a read error. It is unclear where the CDR3 begins or ends on the DNA, so no DNA is shown, and the CDR3 is as TCRdb lists it. This chain links TRBV10-1 with TRBJ2-7. Germline lookup yields CDR1 WNHNN and CDR2 SYGVQD (reference sequence). The CDR3 is 11 residues long, ends included. The CDR3 loop is CASSEGLEQYL.

Worth noting for this clonotype: This may be a read error: a much more frequent sequence differs by one nucleotide. The chain has TRBV7-2 and TRBJ2-2; 12 bases are shared with TRBD2. CDR3 length: 16 amino acids. CDR1 and CDR2 from the germline V gene are SGHTA and FQGNSA. CDR3 nucleotide sequence: TGTGCCAGCAGCATACCGGGACTAGCGGGTACCGGGGAGCTGTCTTTT. Residues: CASSIPGLAGTGELSF.

This clonotype was counted many times. The chain uses TRBV20-1 and TRBJ2-2, with 9 bases fitting TRBD2. Germline lookup yields CDR1 DFQATT and CDR2 SNEGSKA (reference sequence). The CDR3 is 18 residues long. V was pared by 5 bases and J by 0 bases, with 13 bases of the junction left unmatched. In nucleotides, the CDR3 is TGCAGTGCTTCAGGGGGGGCTAGCGGGGCCACGAACACCGGGGAGCTGTTTTTT. Translation gives CSASGGASGATNTGELFF.

This clonotype was recorded many times. The chain couples TRBV29-1 to TRBJ1-3; no reliable D call. Germline values: CDR1 SQVTM, CDR2 ANQGSEA. CDR3 length equals 13 residues. V was pared by 4 bases and J by 3 bases, with 10 bases between. The CDR3 DNA follows: TGCAGCGTTGCCACAGCTTTTGGAAACACCATATATTTT. Translation: CSVATAFGNTIYF.

This clonotype came up a few times. One end of the junction does not line up with germline, which may come from a read error. This chain joins TRBV5-4 and TRBJ2-1; the D gene could be TRBD1 or TRBD2 (5 bases each). This CDR3 is 13 amino acids long. The V gene's germline CDR1 is SGHNT and CDR2 YYREEE (reference sequence). The CDR3 nucleotides are TGTGCCACCGGGGCAGACTCCTACAGTGAGCAGTTCTTC. Translating it yields CATGADSYSEQFF.

This clonotype was picked up many times. The chain joins TRBV12-3 or TRBV12-4 to TRBJ1-2; maybe TRBD1 (5 bases). The CDR3 has 13 residues. V was trimmed by 6 bases and J by 4 bases, leaving 12 bases between them. CDR3 protein: CASSPAGGYGYTF. The CDR3 nucleotides read TGTGCCAGCAGCCCTGCGGGGGGCTATGGCTACACCTTC.

This clonotype was seen only once. The chain links TRBV11-3 to TRBJ2-5; D might be TRBD2 (6 bases). This CDR3 comprises 15 residues. Germline CDR1 and CDR2: SGHNT and YENEEA. The V end was cut by 1 base, the J end by 5 bases, with 14 bases between. Here the CDR3 reads CASSLGITSGETQYF. The CDR3 coding sequence is TGTGCCAGCAGCTTAGGGATCACAAGCGGGGAGACCCAGTACTTC.

About this clonotype itself: Since the CDR3 does not end with the conserved phenylalanine or tryptophan, this likely comes from a read error. This chain connects TRBV12-3 or TRBV12-4 to TRBJ2-2; D possibly corresponds to TRBD1 (5 bases). The CDR3 totals 13 residues. V was trimmed by 6 bases and J by 5 bases, leaving 10 bases between them. Here the CDR3 DNA reads TGTGCCAGCAGATGCCAGGGAACCGGGGAGCTGTTTTTA. Translating gives CASRCQGTGELFL.

On this clonotype itself: The CDR3 carries no conserved terminal phenylalanine or tryptophan, so it likely arises from a read error. The CDR3 sequence is CASSLDRAGEQYI. The CDR3 region has the DNA TGTGCCAGCAGCTTGGATAGGGCGGGGGAGCAGTACATC. The J gene is TRBJ2-7, the V gene TRBV11-2; D possibly corresponds to TRBD2 (6 bases). V lost 3 bases to trimming and J lost 7 bases, with 13 bases between them. Germline lookup yields CDR1 SGHAT and CDR2 FQNNGV. This CDR3 comprises 13 residues.

This chain links TRBV7-3 with TRBJ2-3; TRBD1 matches 7 bases. The V and J ends lost 5 bases and 4 bases, in that order; junction bases with no gene match: 0. CDR3 length: 12 amino acids. Germline V lookup: CDR1 SGHTA, CDR2 FQGTGA. Here the CDR3 DNA reads TGTGCCAGCAGCCAGGGGGCAGATACGCAGTATTTT. This encodes CASSQGADTQYF.

This clonotype has at least ten counts. The rearrangement links TRBV28 to TRBJ2-2; possibly TRBD2 for D (5 bases). Germline V CDR1 and CDR2: MDHEN, SYDVKM. Trimming took 7 bases from V and 5 from J, leaving 14 bases between them. The CDR3 runs 14 residues. The CDR3, as DNA: TGTGCCAGCACCCGGGAAAGGGAAACCGGGGAGCTGTTTTTT. The encoded protein is CASTRERETGELFF.

In the case of this clonotype: A read error is possible here, since a much larger clone lies one base away. Likely a read error: the CDR3 ends without its conserved phenylalanine or tryptophan. This rearrangement joins TRBV4-3 to TRBJ1-5; D is uncertain. The CDR3 has 13 residues. V lost 2 bases and J lost 7, with 9 bases in between. The germline V gene encodes CDR1 LGHNA and CDR2 YSLEER. The DNA for the CDR3 is TGCGCCAGCAGCCAAACGATCGGGCAGCCCCAGCATGTT. Its protein product is CASSQTIGQPQHV.

CDR3 protein: CASSLDSKTEAFF. As DNA, the CDR3 is TGTGCCAGCAGCTTGGACAGCAAGACTGAAGCTTTCTTT. The rearrangement joins TRBV7-2 to TRBJ1-1; perhaps TRBD1 as D (6 bases). Trimming stripped 3 bases from V and 5 bases from J, with 10 bases between. This CDR3 region has 13 residues. Germline-derived CDR1 and CDR2 are SGHTA and FQGNSA.

Notes on this clonotype: Compared with germline, one end of the junction differs, possibly owing to a read error. V and J are TRBV6-5 and TRBJ2-7; the D gene is possibly TRBD2 (5 bases). CDR3 length equals 17 residues. The germline gives CDR1 MNHEY, CDR2 SVGAGI. In nucleotides, the CDR3 is TGTGCCAGTCGCACCAGACTTAGCGCGACCCTGACCTACGAGCACTACTTC. Translated: CASRTRLSATLTYEHYF.

A word on this clonotype: No conserved phenylalanine or tryptophan is present at the end of the CDR3, so a read error is the likely explanation. No DNA is shown, since the ends of the CDR3 on it are uncertain; the CDR3 is the one TCRdb lists. The genes are TRBV6-6 and TRBJ1-5. Per the germline V gene, CDR1 is MNHNY and CDR2 is SVGAGI (reference sequence). The CDR3 is 12 amino acids in total, end residues counted. CDR3 amino acids: CVSSYSSGPHHL.

For this clonotype: A much more abundant neighbour one base away suggests this may be a read error. The chain recombines TRBV20-1 with TRBJ2-1; a weak D match, TRBD1 (6 bases). The germline gives CDR1 DFQATT, CDR2 SNEGSKA (reference sequence). The CDR3 loop spans 15 amino acids. The CDR3 nucleotides read TGCAGTGCTCCTCACGGACAGTTCTCCTACAAAGAGCAGTTCTTC. Encoded protein: CSAPHGQFSYKEQFF.

As for this clonotype: The conserved phenylalanine or tryptophan normally closing the CDR3 is absent here, so this likely arose from a read error. The chain recombines TRBV5-4 with TRBJ2-7, with D maybe TRBD1 (6 bases). The CDR3 runs 14 residues. Germline CDR1 reads SGHNT; CDR2 reads YYREEE (reference sequence). V was clipped by 6 bases and J by 0 bases, with 13 bases between them. The CDR3 DNA reads as TGTGCCAGCACCCTACAGGGATTCTCCTACGAGCAGTACTTA. Encoded protein: CASTLQGFSYEQYL.

On this clonotype itself: This may arise from a read error, as a much more abundant clone is one base away. The chain carries TRBV20-1 and TRBJ1-1; D is perhaps TRBD1 (6 bases). The V gene lost 7 bases and the J gene lost 3 bases, with 18 bases spanning the gap. The CDR3 is 14 residues long. Germline assignment: CDR1 DFQATT and CDR2 SNEGSKA (reference sequence). This CDR3 is CSVKKQGVDTEAFF. The CDR3 nucleotides read TGCAGTGTAAAAAAACAGGGCGTGGACACTGAAGCTTTCTTT.

The CDR3: CASSFPVGQGVGNEQFF. CDR3 bases: TGTGCCAGCAGTTTTCCGGTGGGACAGGGGGTGGGCAATGAGCAGTTCTTC. This chain joins TRBV28 and TRBJ2-1, with 11 bases aligning to TRBD1. CDR3 length: 17 residues. Germline V CDR1 and CDR2: MDHEN, SYDVKM. Trimming cost V 3 bases and J 6 bases; bases outside gene matches: 10.

This clonotype was seen a few times. This may stem from a read error, because a much larger clone lies one nucleotide away. The chain carries TRBV12-3 or TRBV12-4 and TRBJ2-7, with D perhaps TRBD1 (5 bases). CDR3 size: 13 residues. Trimming stripped 9 bases from V and 9 bases from J, with 21 bases between. CDR3: CARSPGSPVRQYF. The CDR3 DNA reads TGTGCCAGGAGTCCAGGGTCTCCGGTAAGGCAGTACTTC.

This clonotype was seen ten or more times. V usage is TRBV4-3 and J usage is TRBJ1-6; D call uncertain. Trimming left V 1 base short and J 8 bases short, with 21 bases between. The germline V gene has CDR1 LGHNA and CDR2 YSLEER. The CDR3 runs to 18 residues. CDR3 sequence: CASSQALMGGLEDSPLHF. CDR3 nucleotides: TGCGCCAGCAGCCAAGCCCTGATGGGCGGGCTCGAGGATTCACCCCTCCACTTT.

This clonotype has a count of ten or more. V usage is TRBV20-1 and J usage is TRBJ2-6; the D is unclear. The V end lost 5 bases, the J end lost 0 bases, and 8 bases lay between the germline ends. From germline, CDR1 is DFQATT and CDR2 SNEGSKA (reference sequence). This CDR3 region has 14 residues. The DNA for the CDR3 is TGCAGTGCTCGAAAAAGCTCTGGGGCCAACGTCCTGACTTTC. This encodes CSARKSSGANVLTF.

Comments on this clonotype: A much larger clone differs from this one at a single base, so this may be a read error. The chain employs TRBV5-5 and TRBJ1-2; 9 nucleotides agree with TRBD1. The CDR3 has 18 amino acids. Germline V CDR1 and CDR2: SGHKS, YYEKEE (reference sequence). The CDR3 bases are TGTGCCAGCAGCTCGTTTCAAATCACAGGGGGCGCGGGGTATGTCTACACCTTC. It encodes CASSSFQITGGAGYVYTF.

J is TRBJ2-4 and V is TRBV28; 8 nucleotides agree with TRBD1. The CDR3 length is 16 residues. Germline V gives CDR1 MDHEN, CDR2 SYDVKM. The ends lost 5 bases at V and 0 bases at J; junction bases unmatched: 6. The CDR3 DNA sequence: TGTGCCAGCAGTGCCCAGGGGGCTATAGCCAAAAACATTCAGTACTTC. Its translation is CASSAQGAIAKNIQYF.

In regard to this clonotype: No conserved phenylalanine or tryptophan is present at the end of the CDR3, so a read error is the likely explanation. The chain is built from TRBV6-5 and TRBJ2-4; 8 bases line up with TRBD1. V lost 9 bases, J lost 8 bases, and 15 bases stayed unmatched. Germline lookup yields CDR1 MNHEY and CDR2 SVGAGI. This CDR3 region has 15 residues. Written as DNA, the CDR3 is TGTGCCAGTACTTCTCCAGGACAGGGTTTTTACATTCAGTACTCC. Amino acid sequence: CASTSPGQGFYIQYS.

Worth noting for this clonotype: A read error may produce the germline difference seen at one junction end. The V and J genes are TRBV7-2 and TRBJ2-7; weak D call: TRBD1 (5 bases). The germline gives CDR1 SGHTA, CDR2 FQGNSA. The CDR3 has 13 residues. The CDR3 reads CASSLVRVGEQYF. The CDR3 coding sequence is TGTGCCAGTAGCTTAGTCAGGGTTGGAGAGCAGTACTTC.

This clonotype was observed a few times. Relative to the germline gene, one junction end is altered; a read error may explain this. The chain carries TRBV20-1 and TRBJ1-2; D might be TRBD1 (5 bases). CDR3 length equals 13 residues. Germline values: CDR1 DFQATT, CDR2 SNEGSKA (reference sequence). The CDR3 region has the DNA TGCAGTGTTAGTGAGGGGAACGGCTATGACTACACCTTC. Encoded protein: CSVSEGNGYDYTF.

Regarding this clonotype: One end of the junction fails to match germline, which may point to a read error. The chain has TRBV11-3 and TRBJ1-1; D is undetermined. Germline CDR1 is SGHNT and CDR2 is YENEEA. The CDR3 covers 11 residues. The CDR3 spells CASIIDTEAFF. CDR3 sequence (DNA): TGTGCCAGCATCATCGACACTGAAGCATTCTTT.

This rearrangement joins TRBV20-1 to TRBJ2-2; D possibly corresponds to TRBD1 (6 bases). This CDR3 has 12 amino acids. CDR1 DFQATT and CDR2 SNEGSKA come from the germline V gene (reference sequence). In DNA form, the CDR3 reads TGCAATCCTAATGGACAGACCTGGGAGCTGTTTTTT. This encodes CNPNGQTWELFF.

This clonotype was detected ten times or more. The V gene is TRBV7-8, the J gene TRBJ2-5; D is uncertain. Trimming took off 4 bases at V and 1 base at J, with 10 bases between the two ends. The CDR3 consists of 14 residues. The germline CDR1 and CDR2 sequences are SGHVS and FQNEAQ. Here the CDR3 reads CASSSLAFQETQYF. The DNA of the CDR3 is TGTGCCAGCAGCTCGTTAGCATTCCAAGAGACCCAGTACTTC.